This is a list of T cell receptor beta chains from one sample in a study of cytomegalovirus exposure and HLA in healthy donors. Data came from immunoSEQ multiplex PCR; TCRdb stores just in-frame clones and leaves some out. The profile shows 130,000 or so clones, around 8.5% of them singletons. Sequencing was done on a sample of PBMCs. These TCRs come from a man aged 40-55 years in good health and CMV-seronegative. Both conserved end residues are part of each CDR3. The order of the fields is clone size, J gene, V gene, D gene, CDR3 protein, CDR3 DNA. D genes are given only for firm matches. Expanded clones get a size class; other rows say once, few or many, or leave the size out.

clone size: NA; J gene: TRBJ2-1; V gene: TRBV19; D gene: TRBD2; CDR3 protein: CASSTLAGGGNEQFF; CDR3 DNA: TGTGCCAGTAGTACACTAGCGGGGGGTGGGAATGAGCAGTTCTTC
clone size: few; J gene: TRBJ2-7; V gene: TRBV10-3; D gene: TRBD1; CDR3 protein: CAISPGQGGYEQYF; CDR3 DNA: TGTGCCATCAGTCCGGGACAGGGCGGGTACGAGCAGTACTTC
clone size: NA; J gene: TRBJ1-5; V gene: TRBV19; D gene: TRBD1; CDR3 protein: CASSRTGDLIGQPQHF; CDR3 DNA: TGTGCCAGTAGTCGGACAGGTGATCTTATTGGTCAGCCCCAGCATTTT
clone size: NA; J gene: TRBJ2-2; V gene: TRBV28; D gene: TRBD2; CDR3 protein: CASRRGDSNTGELFF; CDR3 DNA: TGTGCCAGCAGACGGGGGGACTCGAACACCGGGGAGCTGTTTTTT
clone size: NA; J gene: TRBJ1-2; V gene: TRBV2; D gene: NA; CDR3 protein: CASSAGWAYGYTF; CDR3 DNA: TGTGCCAGCTCCGCAGGGTGGGCCTATGGCTACACCTTC
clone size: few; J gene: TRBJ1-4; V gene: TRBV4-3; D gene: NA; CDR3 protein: CASSQGTALNEKLFF; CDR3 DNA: TGCGCCAGCAGCCAAGGGACAGCCCTTAATGAAAAACTGTTTTTT
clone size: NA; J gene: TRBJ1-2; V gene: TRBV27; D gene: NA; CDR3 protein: CASSPQWLGGYTF; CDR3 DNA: TGTGCCAGCAGTCCCCAGTGGCTCGGGGGCTACACCTTC
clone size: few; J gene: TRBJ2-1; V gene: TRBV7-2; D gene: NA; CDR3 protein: CASSSDLAYNEQFF; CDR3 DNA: TGTGCCAGCAGCTCAGACTTGGCCTACAATGAGCAGTTCTTC
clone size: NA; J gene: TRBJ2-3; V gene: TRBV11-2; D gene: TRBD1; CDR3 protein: CASSTGQGHTDTQYF; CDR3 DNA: TGTGCCAGCAGCACGGGACAGGGCCACACAGATACGCAGTATTTT
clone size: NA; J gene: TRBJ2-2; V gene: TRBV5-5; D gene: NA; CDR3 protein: CASTPARLNTGELFF; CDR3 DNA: TGTGCCAGCACCCCGGCGCGGCTGAACACCGGGGAGCTGTTTTTT
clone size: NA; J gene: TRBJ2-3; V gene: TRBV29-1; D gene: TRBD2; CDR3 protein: CSVPRTSGGLTDTQYF; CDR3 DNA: TGCAGCGTCCCAAGGACTAGCGGGGGGCTGACAGATACGCAGTATTTT
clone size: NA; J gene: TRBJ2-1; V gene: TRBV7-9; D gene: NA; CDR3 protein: CASSALLGAGNNEQFF; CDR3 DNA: TGTGCCAGCAGCGCCCTATTAGGGGCAGGGAACAATGAGCAGTTCTTC
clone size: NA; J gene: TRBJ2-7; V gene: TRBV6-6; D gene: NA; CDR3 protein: CASSLGGGSSYEQYF; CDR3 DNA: TGTGCCAGCAGCCTCGGGGGCGGGAGCTCCTACGAGCAGTACTTC
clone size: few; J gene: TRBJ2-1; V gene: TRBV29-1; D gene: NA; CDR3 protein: CSVVLGVSSYNEQFF; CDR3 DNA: TGCAGCGTTGTCCTAGGGGTGAGCTCCTACAATGAGCAGTTCTTC
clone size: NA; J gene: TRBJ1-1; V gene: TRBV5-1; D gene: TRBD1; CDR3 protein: CASSGTGGWNTEAFF; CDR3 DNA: TGCGCCAGCAGCGGGACAGGGGGCTGGAACACTGAAGCTTTCTTT
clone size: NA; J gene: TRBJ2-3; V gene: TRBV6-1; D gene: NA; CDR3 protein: CASSGLTDTQYF; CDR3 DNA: TGTGCCAGCAGTGGACTCACAGATACGCAGTATTTT
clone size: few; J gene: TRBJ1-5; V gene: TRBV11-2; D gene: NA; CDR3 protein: CASSLEYSNQPQHF; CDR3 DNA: TGTGCCAGCAGCTTAGAATATAGCAATCAGCCCCAGCATTTT
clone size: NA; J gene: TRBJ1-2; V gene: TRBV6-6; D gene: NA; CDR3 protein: CASSYSVQGSYGYTF; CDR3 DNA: TGTGCCAGCAGTTACTCGGTACAGGGTTCTTATGGCTACACCTTC
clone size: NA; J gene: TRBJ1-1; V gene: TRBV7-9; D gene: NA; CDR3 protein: CASSLTATEAFF; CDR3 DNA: TGTGCCAGCAGCCTGACAGCCACTGAAGCTTTCTTT
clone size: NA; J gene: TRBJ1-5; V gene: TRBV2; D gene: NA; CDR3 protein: CASRRVNQPQHF; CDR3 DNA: TGTGCCAGCCGACGGGTTAATCAGCCCCAGCATTTT
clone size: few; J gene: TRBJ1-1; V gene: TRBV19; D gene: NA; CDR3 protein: CASSIYSMNTEAFF; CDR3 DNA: TGTGCCAGTAGTATCTACAGTATGAACACTGAAGCTTTCTTT
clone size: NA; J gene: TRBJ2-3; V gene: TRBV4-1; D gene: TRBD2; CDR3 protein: CASSQGRASGGKDTQYF; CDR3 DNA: TGCGCCAGCAGCCAAGGGAGGGCTAGCGGAGGGAAAGATACGCAGTATTTT
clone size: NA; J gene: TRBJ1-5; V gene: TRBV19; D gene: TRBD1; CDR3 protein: CATNRQGTDQPQHF; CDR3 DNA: TGTGCCACCAACCGACAGGGGACGGATCAGCCCCAGCATTTT
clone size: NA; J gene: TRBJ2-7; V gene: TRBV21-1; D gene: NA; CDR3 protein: CASSKQGEEQYF; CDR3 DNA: TGTGCCAGCAGCAAACAAGGGGAAGAGCAGTACTTC
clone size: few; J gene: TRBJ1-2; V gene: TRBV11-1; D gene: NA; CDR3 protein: CASSLSRDAGGYTF; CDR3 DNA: TGTGCCAGCAGCTTGAGCAGGGATGCCGGTGGCTACACCTTC
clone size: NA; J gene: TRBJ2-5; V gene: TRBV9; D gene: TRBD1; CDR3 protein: CASSAGGSGLETQYF; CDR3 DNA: TGTGCCAGCAGCGCAGGGGGCAGCGGGTTAGAGACCCAGTACTTC
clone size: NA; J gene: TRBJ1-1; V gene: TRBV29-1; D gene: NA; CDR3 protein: CSVEGWQENTEAFF; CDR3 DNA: TGCAGCGTTGAAGGTTGGCAGGAGAACACTGAAGCTTTCTTT
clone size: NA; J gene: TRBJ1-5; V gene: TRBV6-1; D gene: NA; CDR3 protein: CASSEAREAGQPQHF; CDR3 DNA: TGTGCCAGCAGTGAAGCGAGGGAGGCGGGGCAGCCCCAGCATTTT
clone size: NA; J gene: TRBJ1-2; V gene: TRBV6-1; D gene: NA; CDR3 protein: CASTLLGGYGYTF; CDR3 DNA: TGTGCCAGCACCCTACTGGGGGGCTATGGCTACACCTTC
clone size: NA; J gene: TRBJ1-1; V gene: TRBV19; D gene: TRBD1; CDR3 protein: CASSVTGAAMNTEAFF; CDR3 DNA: TGTGCCAGTAGTGTGACAGGGGCCGCTATGAACACTGAAGCTTTCTTT
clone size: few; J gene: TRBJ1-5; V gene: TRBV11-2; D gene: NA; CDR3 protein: CASSFSADQPQHF; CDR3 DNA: TGTGCCAGCAGCTTTTCGGCGGATCAGCCCCAGCATTTT
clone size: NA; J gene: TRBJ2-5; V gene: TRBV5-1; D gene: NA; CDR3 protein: CASSLLLRQETQYF; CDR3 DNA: TGCGCCAGCAGCTTGTTGTTGCGCCAAGAGACCCAGTACTTC
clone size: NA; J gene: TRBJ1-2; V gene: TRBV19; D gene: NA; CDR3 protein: CASSMLEAGGGYTF; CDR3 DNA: TGTGCCAGTAGTATGTTGGAAGCCGGGGGTGGCTACACCTTC
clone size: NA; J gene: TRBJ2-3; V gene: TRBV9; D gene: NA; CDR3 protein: CASSVASSFADTQYF; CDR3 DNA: TGTGCCAGCAGCGTAGCTAGCAGCTTCGCAGATACGCAGTATTTT
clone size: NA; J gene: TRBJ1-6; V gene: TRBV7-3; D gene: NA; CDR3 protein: CASSPKVLSARNSPLHF; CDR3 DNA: TGTGCCAGCAGCCCGAAAGTATTAAGCGCGCGTAATTCACCCCTCCACTTT
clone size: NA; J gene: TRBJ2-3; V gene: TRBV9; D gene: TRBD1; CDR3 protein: CASSEQGARADTQYF; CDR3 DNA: TGTGCCAGCAGCGAACAGGGGGCGCGGGCAGATACGCAGTATTTT
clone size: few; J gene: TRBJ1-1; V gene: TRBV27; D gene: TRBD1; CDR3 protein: CASSLNRGLVTEAFF; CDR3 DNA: TGTGCCAGCAGTTTGAACAGGGGGTTGGTCACTGAAGCTTTCTTT
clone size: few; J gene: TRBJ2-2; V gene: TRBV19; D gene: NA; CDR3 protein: CASSIGGSGELFF; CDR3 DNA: TGTGCCAGTAGTATAGGAGGATCCGGGGAGCTGTTTTTT
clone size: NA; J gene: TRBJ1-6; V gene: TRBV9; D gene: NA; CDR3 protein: CASSGEGGTYNSPLHF; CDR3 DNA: TGTGCCAGCAGCGGGGAAGGAGGAACCTATAATTCACCCCTCCACTTT
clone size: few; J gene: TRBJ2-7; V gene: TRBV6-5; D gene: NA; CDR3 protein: CASSSIRDWSSYEQYF; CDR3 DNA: TGTGCCAGCAGTTCCATCCGGGACTGGAGCTCCTACGAGCAGTACTTC
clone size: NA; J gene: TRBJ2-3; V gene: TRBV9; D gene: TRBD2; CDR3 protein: CASSPAGGSTDTQYF; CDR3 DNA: TGTGCCAGCAGTCCAGCGGGGGGTTCCACAGATACGCAGTATTTT
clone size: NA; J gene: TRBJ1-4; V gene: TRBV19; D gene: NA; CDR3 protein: CASSVRSGTNEKLFF; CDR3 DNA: TGTGCCAGTAGTGTCCGGAGTGGAACTAATGAAAAACTGTTTTTT
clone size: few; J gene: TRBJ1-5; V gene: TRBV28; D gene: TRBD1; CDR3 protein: CASSLLVTGRINQPQHF; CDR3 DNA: TGTGCCAGCAGTTTGTTGGTGACAGGGCGCATCAATCAGCCCCAGCATTTT
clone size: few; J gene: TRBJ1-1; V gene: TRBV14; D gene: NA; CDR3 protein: CASSISGLTVMNTEAFF; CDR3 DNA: TGTGCCAGCAGCATCAGCGGACTGACTGTAATGAACACTGAAGCTTTCTTT
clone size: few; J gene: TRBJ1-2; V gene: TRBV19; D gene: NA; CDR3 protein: CASSRGDGYTF; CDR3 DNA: TGTGCCAGTAGTAGGGGGGATGGCTACACCTTC